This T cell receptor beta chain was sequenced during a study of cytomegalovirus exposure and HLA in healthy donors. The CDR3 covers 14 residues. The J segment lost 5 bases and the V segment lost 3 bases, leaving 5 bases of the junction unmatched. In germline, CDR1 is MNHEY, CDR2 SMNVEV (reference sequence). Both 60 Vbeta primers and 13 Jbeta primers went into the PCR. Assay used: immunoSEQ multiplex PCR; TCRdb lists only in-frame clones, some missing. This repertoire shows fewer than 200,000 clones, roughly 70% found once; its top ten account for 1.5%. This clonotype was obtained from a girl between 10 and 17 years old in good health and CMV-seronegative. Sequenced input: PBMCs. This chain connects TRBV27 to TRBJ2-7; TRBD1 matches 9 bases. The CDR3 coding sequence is TGTGCCAGCAGTTTTCGGACAGGGGTCAACGAGCAGTACTTC. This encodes CASSFRTGVNEQYF.